The 20 T cell receptor beta chains below were found in one sample sequenced in a study of blood T cell repertoires in COVID-19. Repertoires were generated with immunoSEQ multiplex PCR, while TCRdb's copy carries only in-frame clones and drops some. The data show over 70,000 clones, more than 65% seen once. The specimen sequenced was peripheral blood. All receptors derive from a human donor in a cohort sampled during active COVID-19.

This clone has a handful of counts. V usage is TRBV19 and J usage is TRBJ1-6, with D perhaps matching TRBD1 (5 bases). Trimming pared 1 base from V and 8 bases from J, leaving 6 bases between. There are 13 residues in the CDR3. Germline V gene data show CDR1 as LNHDA and CDR2 as SQIVND (reference sequence). The CDR3 loop is CASSIGDYSPLHF. The CDR3 DNA sequence: TGTGCCAGTAGTATAGGGGACTATTCACCCCTCCACTTT.

This chain connects TRBV18 to TRBJ2-1, with 9 bases aligning to TRBD2. Per germline, CDR1 KGHSH and CDR2 LQKENI. The trim removed 6 bases at V and 7 bases at J, leaving 10 bases unmatched. CDR3 size: 15 residues. The CDR3: CASSEKAGGRNEQFF. The CDR3 DNA reads TGTGCCAGCTCCGAAAAGGCGGGGGGGCGTAATGAGCAGTTCTTC.

The chain couples TRBV7-9 to TRBJ1-1; the match to TRBD1 covers 9 bases. CDR1 is SEHNR, CDR2 FQNEAQ, per germline (reference sequence). CDR3 length: 16 amino acids. V lost 5 bases and J lost 5; bases outside the gene matches: 12. CDR3 DNA sequence: TGTGCCAGCAGCGGGGCCGGGACAGGGAAGGGAACTGAAGCTTTCTTT. The encoded protein is CASSGAGTGKGTEAFF.

The rearrangement uses TRBV5-1 and TRBJ1-2; TRBD1 matches 12 bases. Unmatched junction bases numbered 4, after V lost 0 bases and J lost 4 bases. This CDR3 is built from 16 residues. Germline CDR1 reads SGHRS; CDR2 reads YFSETQ. This CDR3 is CASSLAGTGGGYGYTF. Here the CDR3 DNA reads TGCGCCAGCAGCTTGGCCGGGACAGGGGGCGGCTATGGCTACACCTTC.

The V and J genes are TRBV18 and TRBJ2-1; D perhaps matches TRBD2 (7 bases). V was shortened by 6 bases and J by 6 bases, with 21 bases between the two germline ends. Germline-derived CDR1 and CDR2 are KGHSH and LQKENI. The CDR3 runs 16 residues. CDR3 sequence reads: CASSPGSWGGLNEQFF. CDR3 sequence (DNA): TGTGCCAGCTCCCCCGGGTCATGGGGGGGCCTCAATGAGCAGTTCTTC.

This rearrangement joins TRBV7-3 to TRBJ2-1; D uncertain. Trimming removed 5 bases at V and 4 bases at J, with 9 bases between. The CDR3 length is 13 residues. Germline V gives CDR1 SGHTA, CDR2 FQGTGA. CDR3: CASSLSSYNEQFF. The DNA of the CDR3 is TGTGCCAGCAGCCTGAGCTCTTACAATGAGCAGTTCTTC.

The rearrangement uses TRBV11-2 and TRBJ2-4, with 7 bases identical to TRBD1. The germline CDR1 and CDR2 sequences are SGHAT and FQNNGV. Unmatched junction bases numbered 9, after V lost 5 bases and J lost 5 bases. The length of the CDR3 is 15 residues. The CDR3, as DNA: TGTGCCAGCAGCGCCCGACAGGGCCCTGAAAACATTCAGTACTTC. Its protein product is CASSARQGPENIQYF.

J is TRBJ2-1 and V is TRBV7-2, with D maybe TRBD2 (5 bases). The V and J ends lost 5 bases and 4 bases respectively, with 21 bases between them. CDR1 and CDR2 from the germline V gene are SGHTA and FQGNSA. The CDR3 is 17 residues long. This CDR3 is CASSAAFWEIKYNEQFF. The CDR3, as DNA: TGTGCCAGCAGCGCTGCCTTCTGGGAGATAAAATACAATGAGCAGTTCTTC.

Here the CDR3 reads CASSGLVAKNIQYF. The CDR3 nucleotides are TGTGCCAGCAGCGGGCTGGTAGCCAAAAACATTCAGTACTTC. The V and J genes are TRBV11-2 and TRBJ2-4; D ambiguous. Germline CDR1 is SGHAT and CDR2 is FQNNGV. This CDR3 is built from 14 residues. Trimming left V 5 bases short and J 0 bases short, with 8 bases between.

The rearrangement links TRBV5-6 to TRBJ2-2, with 8 bases matching TRBD1. Germline CDR1 is SGHDT and CDR2 is YYEEEE. J lost 3 bases, V lost 3 bases, and 7 bases had no gene match. The CDR3 length is 16 residues. The CDR3: CASSYRTGWDTGELFF. The CDR3 coding sequence is TGTGCCAGCAGCTATCGGACAGGGTGGGACACCGGGGAGCTGTTTTTT.

This rearrangement joins TRBV10-3 to TRBJ1-2, with D possibly TRBD1 on 5 matching bases. Trimming stripped 7 bases from V and 5 bases from J, with 17 bases between. There are 14 residues in the CDR3. Germline V gene lookup returns CDR1 ENHRY and CDR2 SYGVKD. The CDR3 DNA reads as TGTGCCATCAAGGCAGGGCAGCTAATTTATGGCTACACCTTC. It translates to CAIKAGQLIYGYTF.

About this clone itself: An end of the junction differs from the germline gene, which may be a read error. The rearrangement uses TRBV28 and TRBJ1-1; 7 bases align to TRBD1. Germline CDR1 MDHEN, CDR2 SYDVKM. The CDR3 has 14 residues. The DNA for the CDR3 is TGTGCCAGCAAACTCGACAGGGTAGTGACTGAAGTTTTCTTT. Translated, it gives CASKLDRVVTEVFF.

The chain links TRBV4-1 to TRBJ2-7, with D possibly matching TRBD2 (5 bases). Germline V gene data show CDR1 as MGHRA and CDR2 as YSYEKL. The CDR3 extends over 14 amino acids. Trimming stripped 0 bases from V and 7 bases from J, with 13 bases between. The chain's CDR3 is CASSQERLAGEQYF. As DNA, the CDR3 is TGCGCCAGCAGCCAAGAAAGGCTAGCTGGGGAGCAGTACTTC.

V is TRBV6-1 and J is TRBJ1-4; 11 bases fit TRBD1. V trimming: 4 bases; J trimming: 7 bases; junction bases outside the gene matches: 20. The CDR3 covers 20 residues. Per germline, CDR1 MNHNS and CDR2 SASEGT. CDR3 amino acids: CASSAGRTGGFGVESEKLFF. In DNA, the CDR3 is TGTGCCAGCAGTGCAGGGCGGACAGGGGGCTTTGGGGTGGAATCTGAAAAACTGTTTTTT.

This clone was detected only a few times. This rearrangement joins TRBV18 to TRBJ1-2; D unresolved. This CDR3 contains 13 residues. Trimming removed 3 bases at V and 5 bases at J, with 10 bases between. Germline CDR1 and CDR2: KGHSH and LQKENI. CDR3 coding DNA: TGTGCCAGCTCACCCGGGGTGGATTATGGCTACACCTTC. Translating it yields CASSPGVDYGYTF.

The rearrangement joins TRBV12-5 to TRBJ1-5; D remains ambiguous. The CDR3 has 20 amino acids. The germline V and J ends were trimmed by 0 bases and 5 bases, with 26 bases remaining between them. The germline CDR1 and CDR2 sequences are LGHNT and FRNRAP. CDR3 DNA: TGTGCTAGTGGTTTGGTAATAAGGCAGACTCCCTTCAAACAAGATCAGCCCCAGCATTTT. It specifies CASGLVIRQTPFKQDQPQHF.

In the case of this clone: Additional DNA sequences in this sample encode the identical CDR3. The chain links TRBV6-6 to TRBJ2-5, with D unclear. Germline V gives CDR1 MNHNY, CDR2 SVGAGI (reference sequence). Trimming shortened V by 0 bases and J by 5 bases, and 10 bases separated the two germline ends. CDR3 size: 14 residues. The CDR3 DNA reads TGTGCCAGCAGTTACTCGAATAGAGAGGAGACCCAGTACTTC. This encodes CASSYSNREETQYF.

V is TRBV19 and J is TRBJ1-2, with 10 bases matching TRBD1. CDR3 length equals 15 residues. Unmatched junction bases numbered 8, after V lost 3 bases and J lost 7 bases. CDR1 is LNHDA, CDR2 SQIVND, per germline (reference sequence). CDR3 DNA sequence: TGTGCCAGTAGTATGGACAGGGGGTCGCAGCGTGGCTACACCTTC. Translating gives CASSMDRGSQRGYTF.

The rearrangement links TRBV12-3 or TRBV12-4 to TRBJ2-5, with D perhaps matching TRBD2 (6 bases). This CDR3 has 13 amino acids. Trimming removed 3 bases at V and 5 bases at J, with 10 bases between. The CDR3 bases are TGTGCCAGCAGTTTCGCGGGGAGGGAGACCCAGTACTTC. This encodes CASSFAGRETQYF.

This chain connects TRBV3-1 (or the pseudogene TRBV3-2) to TRBJ2-4; D not certain. CDR1 is LGHDT and CDR2 is YNNKEL in the germline V gene (reference sequence). V shed 6 bases and J shed 1 base, with 13 bases lying between them. The CDR3 is made up of 15 amino acids. DNA of the CDR3: TGTGCCAGCAGGCAGTCCCCCTTGGCCAAAAACATTCAGTACTTC. Protein product: CASRQSPLAKNIQYF.